The 5 T cell receptor beta chains reported below all come from one sample, sequenced in a study of T-cell memory formation after mild COVID-19. MiXCR was run by TCRdb on the 5' RACE reads, yielding one entry per CDR3 protein. The sample holds roughly 120,000 distinct CDR3 sequences; 22% are singletons and the top ten take about 42%. Sequenced sample: PBMCs or a T cell subset sorted from them (not recorded which). The receptors shown here come from a man aged 18 to 35 who had mild COVID-19 (a few samples of this study predate the infection). Cell type and time point are not known.

In this sample, this clonotype turned up a few times. The chain combines TRBV7-2 with TRBJ2-5, with TRBD1 identical over 8 bases. This CDR3 has 16 residues. Germline values: CDR1 SGHTA, CDR2 FQGNSA. Germline trimming cut 1 base from V and 5 bases from J; bases unmatched to any gene: 9. The chain's CDR3 is CASSLVTGGRRETQYF. The CDR3 nucleotides are TGTGCCAGCAGCTTAGTAACAGGGGGGCGGCGGGAGACCCAGTACTTC. Variable domain in full (rest from reference TRBV7-2 and TRBJ2-5): GAGVSQSPSNKVTEKGKDVELRCDPISGHTALYWYRQSLGQGLEFLIYFQGNSAPDKSGLPSDRFSAERTGGSVSTLTIQRTQQEDSAVYLCASSLVTGGRRETQYFGPGTRLLVL.

CDR3 region: CSARDGGTGGPEQYF. CDR3 coding DNA: TGCAGTGCTAGAGATGGAGGGACAGGGGGCCCCGAGCAGTACTTC. The chain uses TRBV20-1 and TRBJ2-7; 12 bases map to TRBD1. The CDR3 is 15 amino acids. The junction had 6 bases not matched to a gene; V was cut back by 0 bases and J by 6 bases. Germline lookup yields CDR1 DFQATT and CDR2 SNEGSKA (reference sequence).

V usage is TRBV5-1 and J usage is TRBJ2-7; D possibly corresponds to TRBD2 (5 bases). Germline V CDR1 and CDR2: SGHRS, YFSETQ. The CDR3 totals 13 residues. Between the trimmed V and J ends, which lost 0 bases and 5 bases, there was a span of 9 bases. In nucleotides, the CDR3 is TGCGCCAGCAGCTTGGAAGGGAGACACGAGCAGTACTTC. Protein sequence: CASSLEGRHEQYF.

This clonotype has more than one count but fewer than ten. The genes are TRBV29-1 and TRBJ1-2, with D unresolved. The CDR3 contains 12 residues. Between the trimmed V and J ends, which lost 0 bases and 2 bases, there was a span of 4 bases. The germline V gene encodes CDR1 SQVTM and CDR2 ANQGSEA. Here the CDR3 reads CSVEDRNYGYTF. The CDR3 DNA reads TGCAGCGTTGAAGACAGAAACTATGGCTACACCTTC.

J is TRBJ1-2 and V is TRBV4-3; the D gene is possibly TRBD1 (5 bases). V lost 1 base and J 7 bases, leaving 7 bases between the germline ends. Germline V gene data show CDR1 as LGHNA and CDR2 as YSLEER. CDR3 length: 12 amino acids. CDR3 sequence reads: CASSQGGSGYTF. The CDR3 DNA is TGCGCCAGCAGCCAAGGGGGGAGTGGCTACACCTTC.